Below, 24 T cell receptor beta chains from the same sample are listed, as sequenced in a study of T cell responses to AZD1222 COVID-19 vaccine. Clones were sequenced by immunoSEQ multiplex PCR, and TCRdb holds only the in-frame ones, with some missing. The sample records about 150,000 clones, approximately 91% being singletons. This sample comprised peripheral blood, obtained 28 days after the second AZD1222 dose. These receptors all stem from an adult who received the AZD1222 COVID-19 vaccine.

The rearrangement joins TRBV10-1 to TRBJ1-5, with TRBD1 as a possible D gene (6 bases). Germline values: CDR1 WNHNN, CDR2 SYGVQD (reference sequence). This CDR3 contains 15 residues. The V end was cut by 10 bases, the J end by 3 bases, with 19 bases between. CDR3 sequence: CATLLGGRDNQPQHF. CDR3 in DNA: TGCGCCACCCTCCTAGGGGGTCGGGACAATCAGCCCCAGCATTTT.

CDR3 in DNA: TGTGCCAGCAGTCTTGACGTCACCGGGGAGCTGTTTTTT. It specifies CASSLDVTGELFF. V usage is TRBV6-5 and J usage is TRBJ2-2; D is unclear. The CDR3 is made up of 13 amino acids. With 5 bases removed from V and 4 bases from J, the gap between germline ends came to 8 bases. Germline values: CDR1 MNHEY, CDR2 SVGAGI.

This sequence joins TRBV18 and TRBJ2-2; TRBD1 is a possible D gene (6 bases). Trimming removed 5 bases at V and 0 bases at J, with 13 bases between. The CDR3 consists of 16 residues. The germline V gene has CDR1 KGHSH and CDR2 LQKENI. As DNA, the CDR3 is TGTGCCAGCTCAGAGGGACAAACCGCGAACACCGGGGAGCTGTTTTTT. Translating gives CASSEGQTANTGELFF.

The chain carries TRBV4-1 and TRBJ2-1; D is ambiguous. The CDR3 extends over 13 amino acids. The germline CDR1 and CDR2 sequences are MGHRA and YSYEKL. With 3 bases removed from V and 5 bases from J, the gap between germline ends came to 8 bases. As DNA, the CDR3 is TGCGCCAGCAGCCAGTGGGGAAACAATGAGCAGTTCTTC. This codes for CASSQWGNNEQFF.

V usage is TRBV11-2 and J usage is TRBJ1-5; no reliable D call. V lost 5 bases and J lost 7, with 15 bases in between. The germline CDR1 and CDR2 sequences are SGHAT and FQNNGV. The CDR3 contains 14 residues. The CDR3 reads CASSEARVDQPQHF. The CDR3 DNA sequence: TGTGCCAGCAGCGAAGCAAGGGTTGACCAGCCCCAGCATTTT.

The chain recombines TRBV7-2 with TRBJ2-7, with D possibly TRBD1 on 5 matching bases. The germline V gene has CDR1 SGHTA and CDR2 FQGNSA. V was shortened by 1 base and J by 1 base, with 8 bases between the two germline ends. This CDR3 is built from 14 residues. The CDR3 loop is CASSLVDRSYEQYF. CDR3 nucleotides: TGTGCCAGCAGCTTAGTAGACAGATCCTACGAGCAGTACTTC.

This chain uses TRBV5-1 with TRBJ2-7, with 8 bases lining up with TRBD1. The ends lost 0 bases at V and 5 bases at J; junction bases unmatched: 10. The CDR3 totals 16 residues. Germline V gene sequence: CDR1 SGHRS, CDR2 YFSETQ. DNA of the CDR3: TGCGCCAGCAGCTTGGTAGGGTTGGACAGGGTGAACGAGCAGTACTTC. Translation: CASSLVGLDRVNEQYF.

This chain uses TRBV6-1 with TRBJ1-2; TRBD1 matches 9 bases. Per germline, CDR1 MNHNS and CDR2 SASEGT. V was pared by 4 bases and J by 2 bases, with 2 bases of the junction left unmatched. The CDR3 has 14 amino acids. DNA for the CDR3: TGTGCCAGCAGTGGGACAGGGGACAACTATGGCTACACCTTC. This gives the protein CASSGTGDNYGYTF.

The genes are TRBV27 and TRBJ1-2; no reliable D call. This CDR3 region has 13 residues. The germline V and J ends were trimmed by 6 bases and 4 bases, with 12 bases remaining between them. Germline V gene data show CDR1 as MNHEY and CDR2 as SMNVEV (reference sequence). CDR3 bases: TGTGCCAGCAGCTCCTCAATACCCTATGGCTACACCTTC. Translating gives CASSSSIPYGYTF.

This sequence joins TRBV2 and TRBJ2-5; 10 bases agree with TRBD1. The CDR3 totals 16 residues. Germline CDR1 is SNHLY and CDR2 is FYNNEI. Germline trimming cut 2 bases from V and 7 bases from J; bases unmatched to any gene: 10. CDR3 nucleotides: TGTGCCAGCAGTGAACCCCCCGACAGGGGGCGAGGGACCCAGTACTTC. Its translation is CASSEPPDRGRGTQYF.

The chain is built from TRBV4-2 and TRBJ1-1; D is ambiguous. The CDR3 has 16 amino acids. V lost 1 base and J 1 base, leaving 13 bases between the germline ends. The V gene's germline CDR1 is LGHNA and CDR2 YNFKEQ. The CDR3 loop is CASSQVVGTPNTEAFF. CDR3 sequence (DNA): TGTGCCAGCAGCCAAGTAGTTGGCACTCCGAACACTGAAGCTTTCTTT.

The CDR3 DNA is TGTGCCAGCAGCTTAGAGTTGGGGGCGGTAGGTCCCCTCCACTTT. Translation gives CASSLELGAVGPLHF. J is TRBJ1-6 and V is TRBV11-2; TRBD1 might be the D (6 bases). From germline, CDR1 is SGHAT and CDR2 FQNNGV. The V and J ends lost 0 bases and 13 bases respectively, with 16 bases between them. CDR3 length equals 15 residues.

This clone was seen once. V gene TRBV19 combines with J gene TRBJ1-3, with D hard to call. V was shortened by 3 bases and J by 4 bases, with 10 bases between the two germline ends. The germline V gene encodes CDR1 LNHDA and CDR2 SQIVND (reference sequence). This CDR3 spans 14 amino acids. The CDR3 loop is CASSIATSGNTIYF. The CDR3 DNA follows: TGTGCCAGTAGTATTGCGACTTCGGGAAACACCATATATTTT.

This clone occurred once. CDR3 amino acids: CASRPGAGETQYF. The CDR3 DNA follows: TGCGCCAGCAGACCGGGAGCTGGAGAGACCCAGTACTTC. V gene TRBV5-1 combines with J gene TRBJ2-5, with D possibly TRBD2 on 6 matching bases. V was cut by 5 bases and J by 4 bases, with 12 bases left in between. CDR3 size: 13 residues. Germline CDR1 and CDR2: SGHRS and YFSETQ.

This chain uses TRBV6-1 with TRBJ2-3; 14 nucleotides agree with TRBD2. Looked up from germline, CDR1 is MNHNS and CDR2 is SASEGT. After removal of 2 bases from V and 4 bases from J, the junction contained 5 bases not matched to a gene. The length of the CDR3 is 17 residues. The CDR3 nucleotides read TGTGCCAGCAGTGAACTGGGACTAGCGGGAGTAGCAGATACGCAGTATTTT. Its translation is CASSELGLAGVADTQYF.

This clone was seen more than once but under ten times. CDR3: CASSQGTPSGQSTDTQYF. For the CDR3, the DNA is TGCGCCAGCAGTCAGGGAACGCCTAGCGGCCAAAGCACAGATACGCAGTATTTT. This sequence joins TRBV23-1 and TRBJ2-3; TRBD2 matches 7 bases. TRBV23-1 is known as an ORF, though its function is uncertain. J gave up 0 bases and V 3 bases, and 12 bases lay outside the gene matches. CDR3 length: 18 amino acids.

DNA of the CDR3: TGCGCCAGCAGTTCCGGACAGGGTAGGCCGCACGGTGAGCAGTTCTTC. Translated: CASSSGQGRPHGEQFF. The V gene is TRBV5-1, the J gene TRBJ2-1; 8 positions agree with TRBD1. V trimming: 5 bases; J trimming: 9 bases; junction bases outside the gene matches: 16. Germline CDR1 is SGHRS and CDR2 is YFSETQ. The CDR3 is 16 residues long.

This sequence joins TRBV29-1 and TRBJ2-2; either TRBD1 or TRBD2 may supply D (5 bases each). V lost 7 bases and J lost 1, with 13 bases in between. Looked up from germline, CDR1 is SQVTM and CDR2 is ANQGSEA. The CDR3 contains 14 residues. The CDR3 region is CSATEGRNTGELFF. CDR3 sequence (DNA): TGCAGCGCTACTGAGGGACGGAACACCGGGGAGCTGTTTTTT.

The V call is TRBV13, the J call TRBJ1-2; TRBD1 matches at 8 bases. Losses at the gene ends were 5 bases for V and 2 bases for J; bases not matched to a gene: 4. This CDR3 has 14 residues. CDR1 and CDR2 from the germline V gene are PRHDT and FYEKMQ (reference sequence). CDR3 nucleotides: TGTGCCAGCAGCCAGGACAGGGACAACTATGGCTACACCTTC. Protein product: CASSQDRDNYGYTF. Complete variable domain (other parts from reference TRBV13 and TRBJ1-2): AAGVIQSPRHLIKEKRETATLKCYPIPRHDTVYWYQQGPGQDPQFLISFYEKMQSDKGSIPDRFSAQQFSDYHSELNMSSLELGDSALYFCASSQDRDNYGYTFGSGTRLTVV.

This chain links TRBV7-8 with TRBJ1-4, with D unresolved. The CDR3 totals 14 residues. V lost 5 bases and J 5 bases, leaving 12 bases between the germline ends. From germline, CDR1 is SGHVS and CDR2 FQNEAQ. The chain's CDR3 is CASSRDLSNEKLFF. The CDR3, as DNA: TGTGCCAGCAGCCGAGACTTATCGAATGAAAAACTGTTTTTT.

The V call is TRBV10-1, the J call TRBJ1-6; 8 positions match TRBD1. The length of the CDR3 is 17 residues. Germline lookup yields CDR1 WNHNN and CDR2 SYGVQD (reference sequence). With V trimmed by 6 bases and J by 0 bases, 7 bases remained unmatched. CDR3 DNA sequence: TGCGCCAGCAGCTGGGACAGGCATAGCTCCTATAATTCACCCCTCCACTTT. Protein product: CASSWDRHSSYNSPLHF.

The V and J genes are TRBV5-1 and TRBJ2-5; D is possibly TRBD1 (5 bases). Germline CDR1 reads SGHRS; CDR2 reads YFSETQ. The CDR3 contains 16 residues. Trimming left V 4 bases short and J 2 bases short, with 18 bases between. In DNA form, the CDR3 reads TGCGCCAGCAGCCATAATGGGGCTAATCTACAAGAGACCCAGTACTTC. This gives the protein CASSHNGANLQETQYF.

The gene calls are TRBV6-5 and TRBJ1-4, with 7 positions matching TRBD1. The CDR3 covers 14 residues. V dropped 6 bases and J dropped 5; count of bases not matched to a gene: 6. From germline, CDR1 is MNHEY and CDR2 SVGAGI. The CDR3 region has the DNA TGTGCCAGCAGACGTGGGACAGCAAATGAAAAACTGTTTTTT. Translated: CASRRGTANEKLFF.

The chain joins TRBV29-1 to TRBJ1-2; D is uncertain. Trimming removed 3 bases at V and 2 bases at J, with 19 bases between. CDR1 SQVTM and CDR2 ANQGSEA come from the germline V gene. The CDR3 is 16 residues long. Written as DNA, the CDR3 is TGCAGCGTTGAGAGTAGGAGGCAGTCTAAAAACTATGGCTACACCTTC. It codes for CSVESRRQSKNYGYTF.